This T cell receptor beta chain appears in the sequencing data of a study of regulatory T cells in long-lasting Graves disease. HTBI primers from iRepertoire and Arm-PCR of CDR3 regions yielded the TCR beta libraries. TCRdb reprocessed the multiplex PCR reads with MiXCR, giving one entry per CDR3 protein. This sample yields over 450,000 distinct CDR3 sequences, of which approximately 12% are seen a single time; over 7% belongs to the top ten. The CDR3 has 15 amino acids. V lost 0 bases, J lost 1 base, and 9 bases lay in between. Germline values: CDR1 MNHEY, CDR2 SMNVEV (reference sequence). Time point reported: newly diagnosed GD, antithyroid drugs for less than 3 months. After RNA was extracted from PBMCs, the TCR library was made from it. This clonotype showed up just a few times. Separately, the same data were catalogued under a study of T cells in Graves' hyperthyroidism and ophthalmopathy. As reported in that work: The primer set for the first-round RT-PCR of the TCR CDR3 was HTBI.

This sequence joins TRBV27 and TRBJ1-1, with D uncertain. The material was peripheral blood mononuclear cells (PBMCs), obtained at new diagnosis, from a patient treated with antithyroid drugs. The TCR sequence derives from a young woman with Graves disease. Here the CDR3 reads CASSLSAYGNTEAFF. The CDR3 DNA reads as TGTGCCAGCAGTTTATCTGCGTATGGGAACACTGAAGCTTTCTTT.